These 14 T cell receptor beta chains were sequenced from one sample in a study of T cell clonality in common variable immunodeficiency. Clones were sequenced by immunoSEQ multiplex PCR, and TCRdb holds only the in-frame ones, with some missing. The repertoire consists of about 60,000 clones, none detected only once. The sample was peripheral blood mononuclear cells. All receptors come from a person between 18 and 75 years old in good health.

This clone was counted many times. The missing CDR3 end, 3 residues past where the read stops, is filled in from the germline J gene. The chain couples TRBV23-1 to TRBJ2-1; 9 bases are a match to TRBD2. TRBV23-1 is assigned to the ORF class and has an uncertain function. This CDR3 is 16 amino acids long. Losses at the gene ends were 0 bases for V and 3 bases for J; bases not matched to a gene: 3. Incomplete CDR3 DNA: TGCGCCAGCAGTCAATCCGGTAGCGGGAGCTACAATGAG. It translates to CASSQSGSGSYNE. The whole CDR3 region reads CASSQSGSGSYNEQFF.

In its sample, this clone was seen many times. The CDR3 goes on 3 residues after the read ends, and that part is filled in from the germline J gene. This chain uses TRBV20-1 with TRBJ2-7, with TRBD2 identical over 7 bases. The CDR3 loop spans 12 amino acids. Germline V gene data show CDR1 as DFQATT and CDR2 as SNEGSKA (reference sequence). The trim removed 6 bases at V and 5 bases at J, leaving 7 bases unmatched. The CDR3 bases that were read are TGCAGTGCACTGGCGGGAGTAGACGAG. This translates into CSALAGVDE. The whole CDR3 protein reads CSALAGVDEQYF.

This clone was detected many times. The read finishes 3 residues shy of the CDR3 end, and the germline J gene is used to complete it. Other DNA variants within this sample encode the same CDR3. The rearrangement joins TRBV5-1 to TRBJ2-6; 7 bases are a match to TRBD1. CDR1 is SGHRS, CDR2 YFSETQ, per germline. The CDR3 sequence is 15 residues long. The J segment lost 0 bases and the V segment lost 5 bases, leaving 2 bases of the junction unmatched. Incomplete CDR3 DNA: TGCGCCAGCAGTCCAGGGGGCTCTGGGGCCAACGTC. This sequence encodes CASSPGGSGANV. The whole CDR3 protein is CASSPGGSGANVLTF. The full variable domain, in which reference TRBV5-1 and TRBJ2-6 provide the parts outside the CDR3, is KAGVTQTPRYLIKTRGQQVTLSCSPISGHRSVSWYQQTPGQGLQFLFEYFSETQRNKGNFPGRFSGRQFSNSRSEMNVSTLELGDSALYLCASSPGGSGANVLTFGAGSRLTVL.

This clone was observed many times. The read ends 3 residues before the CDR3 terminus; that terminus is restored from the germline J gene. The V and J genes are TRBV7-2 and TRBJ2-5; TRBD1 matches at 7 bases. The CDR3 is 14 residues long. V trimming: 4 bases; J trimming: 1 base; junction bases outside the gene matches: 3. Per germline, CDR1 SGHTA and CDR2 FQGNSA. CDR3 in amino acids: CASSYNRGQETQYF. The sequenced CDR3 bases are TGTGCCAGCAGCTACAACAGGGGCCAAGAGACC.

This clone has a count of ten or more. The CDR3 goes on 3 residues after the read ends, and that part is filled in from the germline J gene. V and J are TRBV19 and TRBJ2-2; D uncertain. The V end lost 7 bases, the J end lost 3 bases, and 6 bases lay between the germline ends. Germline values: CDR1 LNHDA, CDR2 SQIVND (reference sequence). The CDR3 runs to 12 residues. CDR3 loop: CASISDTGELFF. The CDR3 DNA, read in part, is TGTGCCAGTATTTCAGACACCGGGGAG.

This clone has ten or more counts. The read is 3 residues too short to cover the CDR3 end, so that end is filled in from the germline J gene. V usage is TRBV20-1 and J usage is TRBJ1-2; 7 bases map to TRBD1. Germline V gene sequence: CDR1 DFQATT, CDR2 SNEGSKA (reference sequence). The CDR3 consists of 13 residues. The ends lost 6 bases at V and 3 bases at J; junction bases unmatched: 7. CDR3 protein: CSASGDRDYGYTF. The CDR3 DNA, read in part, is TGCAGTGCATCCGGGGACAGAGACTATGGC.

This clone has only a few counts. Coverage ceases 3 residues before the CDR3 finishes, and the germline J gene fills in the end. The rearrangement uses TRBV7-6 and TRBJ1-2; unclear D gene. Germline lookup yields CDR1 SGHVS and CDR2 FNYEAQ. The CDR3 contains 15 residues. CDR3 region: CASSVLAGASDTYTF. The DNA read from the CDR3 is TGTGCCAGCAGCGTACTAGCGGGAGCCTCAGATACC.

This clone showed up many times. The read ends 3 residues shy of where the CDR3 ends; the end is completed using the germline J gene. The V and J genes are TRBV7-3 and TRBJ2-3; the D gene is possibly TRBD2 (5 bases). CDR1 is SGHTA and CDR2 is FQGTGA in the germline V gene. V was cut by 2 bases and J by 0 bases, with 9 bases left in between. The CDR3 has 15 residues. CDR3 sequence: CASSLGWTSTDTQYF. Incomplete CDR3 DNA: TGTGCCAGCAGCTTAGGATGGACTAGCACAGATACG.

At least ten counts were recorded for this clone. The read halts 3 residues ahead of the CDR3 end, with the missing end drawn from the germline J gene. The chain couples TRBV19 to TRBJ1-5; D call uncertain. This CDR3 comprises 15 residues. The germline CDR1 and CDR2 sequences are LNHDA and SQIVND (reference sequence). V lost 10 bases and J lost 0, with 16 bases in between. The part of the CDR3 DNA that was read is TGTGCCACCCGAGAGCAGGAGGTTAGCAATCAGCCC. Translating it yields CATREQEVSNQP. The whole CDR3 is CATREQEVSNQPQHF.

The table lists this clone with many counts. The read ends 3 residues early relative to the CDR3; the germline J gene fills the gap. The chain joins TRBV18 to TRBJ2-1, with 10 bases matching TRBD2. This CDR3 contains 18 residues. Germline values: CDR1 KGHSH, CDR2 LQKENI. V gave up 1 base and J gave up 7 bases; unmatched junction bases: 13. CDR3 loop: CASSPQRSLAGAGNEQFF. The part of the CDR3 DNA that was read is TGTGCCAGCTCACCACAGCGGAGTCTAGCGGGAGCAGGTAATGAG. The variable domain in full, completed from reference TRBV18 and TRBJ2-1, reads NAGVMQNPRHLVRRRGQEARLRCSPMKGHSHVYWYRQLPEEGLKFMVYLQKENIIDESGMPKERFSAEFPKEGPSILRIQQVVRGDSAAYFCASSPQRSLAGAGNEQFFGPGTRLTVL.

This clone was observed at least ten times. The read stops 3 residues short of the end of the CDR3; the missing end is completed from the germline J gene. This chain links TRBV28 with TRBJ2-5; TRBD2 matches at 9 bases. The V gene end was trimmed by 5 bases and the J gene end by 3 bases; junction bases not matched to a gene: 7. The CDR3 loop spans 15 amino acids. CDR1 MDHEN and CDR2 SYDVKM come from the germline V gene. The CDR3 reads CASSNPGLAKETQYF. CDR3 DNA, as far as it was read: TGTGCCAGCAGTAACCCGGGACTAGCCAAAGAGACC. The full variable domain, rest sourced from reference TRBV28 and TRBJ2-5, is DVKVTQSSRYLVKRTGEKVFLECVQDMDHENMFWYRQDPGLGLRLIYFSYDVKMKEKGDIPEGYSVSREKKERFSLILESASTNQTSMYLCASSNPGLAKETQYFGPGTRLLVL.

This clone was seen repeatedly, ten times or more. The DNA ends 3 residues before the CDR3 does, and the rest of the CDR3 is filled in from the germline J gene. The rearrangement joins TRBV14 to TRBJ1-1; D is possibly TRBD1 (6 bases). The CDR3 totals 17 residues. Germline V gene data show CDR1 as SGHDN and CDR2 as FVKESK. Trimming removed 2 bases at V and 3 bases at J, with 19 bases between. The CDR3 loop reads CASSQLPLQGEDTEAFF. The CDR3 bases that were read are TGTGCCAGCAGCCAACTGCCCCTACAGGGAGAGGACACTGAA.

This clone was recorded many times. The read terminates 3 residues ahead of where the CDR3 ends, so the germline J gene completes it. The chain employs TRBV18 and TRBJ2-6; 7 nucleotides line up with TRBD1. Germline-derived CDR1 and CDR2 are KGHSH and LQKENI. Trimming took 6 bases from V and 3 from J; bases not matched to a gene: 5. The CDR3 runs 15 residues. The part of the CDR3 DNA that was read is TGTGCCAGCTCGATAGACAGGGTTGGGGCCAACGTC. Its translation: CASSIDRVGANV. The full-length CDR3 reads as CASSIDRVGANVLTF.

This clone was recorded at least ten times. With the read ending 3 residues before the CDR3 end, the germline J gene is used to fill in that end. The chain couples TRBV20-1 to TRBJ2-2; 11 bases are shared with TRBD2. The CDR3 has 16 residues. Per germline, CDR1 DFQATT and CDR2 SNEGSKA (reference sequence). The V segment lost 3 bases and the J segment 3 bases; nucleotides outside the gene matches: 6. CDR3 loop: CSASPGLAVHTGELFF. The part of the CDR3 DNA that was read is TGCAGTGCTAGCCCGGGACTAGCGGTACACACCGGGGAG.